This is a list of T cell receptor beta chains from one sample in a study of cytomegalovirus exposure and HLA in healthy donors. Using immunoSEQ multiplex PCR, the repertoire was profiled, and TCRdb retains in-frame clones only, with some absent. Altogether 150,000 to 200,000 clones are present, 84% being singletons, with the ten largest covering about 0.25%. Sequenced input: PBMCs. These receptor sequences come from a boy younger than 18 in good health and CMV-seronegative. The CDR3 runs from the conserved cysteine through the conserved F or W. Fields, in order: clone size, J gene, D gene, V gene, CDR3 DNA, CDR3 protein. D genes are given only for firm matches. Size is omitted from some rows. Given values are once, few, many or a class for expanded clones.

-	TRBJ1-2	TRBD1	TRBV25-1	TGTGCCAGCGCCGGGGGACAGTCCTATGGCTACACCTTC	CASAGGQSYGYTF
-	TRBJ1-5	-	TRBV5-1	TGCGCCAGCAGCCCCGACGGGGGCAATCAGCCCCAGCATTTT	CASSPDGGNQPQHF
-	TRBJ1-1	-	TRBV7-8	TGTGCCAGCAGCTTTCTTGGAGCTCCTGAAGCTTTCTTT	CASSFLGAPEAFF
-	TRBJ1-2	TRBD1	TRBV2	TGTGCCAGCGGTCGAGGACAGGCCTATGGCTACACCTTC	CASGRGQAYGYTF
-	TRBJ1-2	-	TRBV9	TGTGCCAGCAGCGCAACGGGGGGTGGGAATGGCTACACCTTC	CASSATGGGNGYTF
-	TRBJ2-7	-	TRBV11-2	TGTGCCAGCAGCCTTAGTCCCGGGGGATACGAGCAGTACTTC	CASSLSPGGYEQYF
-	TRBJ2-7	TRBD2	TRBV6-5	TGTGCCAGCAGTTACGATGCTAGCGGGAGTGGGTACGAGCAGTACTTC	CASSYDASGSGYEQYF
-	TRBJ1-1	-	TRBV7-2	TGTGCCAGCAGCCCGCAGCGGAAACTGAACACTGAAGCTTTCTTT	CASSPQRKLNTEAFF
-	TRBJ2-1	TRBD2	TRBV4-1	TGCGCCAGCAGCTATACTAGCGGGGGTGTATCCTACAATGAGCAGTTCTTC	CASSYTSGGVSYNEQFF
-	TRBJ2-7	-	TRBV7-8	TGTGCCAGCAGCCCAAGACGGCGGTACGAGCAGTACTTC	CASSPRRRYEQYF
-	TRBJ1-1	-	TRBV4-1	TGCGCCAGCAGCCAATTACCCCCCGTGGGGGGCACTGAAGCTTTCTTT	CASSQLPPVGGTEAFF
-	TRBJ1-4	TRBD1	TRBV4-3	TGCGCCAGCAGCGTACGGGACAGACCCTCAACTAATGAAAAACTGTTTTTT	CASSVRDRPSTNEKLFF
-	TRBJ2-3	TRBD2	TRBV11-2	TGTGCCAGCAGCTTAGCCCTAGGGGGAGCGGGGGGAAGCACAGATACGCAGTATTTT	CASSLALGGAGGSTDTQYF
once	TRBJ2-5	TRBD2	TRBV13	TGTGCCAGCAGCTTAGGGGCTAGCGGACGGCAAGAGACCCAGTACTTC	CASSLGASGRQETQYF
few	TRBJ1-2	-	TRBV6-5	TGTGCCAGCAGTTACGTCTCCGGTGGCTACACCTTC	CASSYVSGGYTF
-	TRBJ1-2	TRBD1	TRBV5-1	TGCGCCAGCAGCCTAACAGGTTTGGTAGGGGGCGATAACTATGGCTACACCTTC	CASSLTGLVGGDNYGYTF
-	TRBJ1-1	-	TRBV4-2	TGTGCCAGCAGCCAAGAGAAGGGCCAGGGGAGCACTGAAGCTTTCTTT	CASSQEKGQGSTEAFF
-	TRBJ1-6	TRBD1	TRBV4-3	TGCGCCAGCAGCCAACACAGGGGGCAAGGGATTAATTCACCCCTCCACTTT	CASSQHRGQGINSPLHF
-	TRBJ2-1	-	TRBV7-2	TGTGCCAGCAGCTTAGACCGCAGGGCAAGCTCCTACAATGAGCAGTTCTTC	CASSLDRRASSYNEQFF
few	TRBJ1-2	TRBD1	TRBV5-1	TGCGCCAGCAATTCCGGGCGAGACAGGGGAGATGGCTACACCTTC	CASNSGRDRGDGYTF
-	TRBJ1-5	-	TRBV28	TGTGCCAGCAGTCTACCAGGGGATACCTATAGCAATCAGCCCCAGCATTTT	CASSLPGDTYSNQPQHF
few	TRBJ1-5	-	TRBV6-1	TGTGCCAGCAGTGTAACGGCGGGTAAGACGAGCAATCAGCCCCAGCATTTT	CASSVTAGKTSNQPQHF
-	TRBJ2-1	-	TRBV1	TGCATCAGCAGCCAAGATTTGGGACAGGGGGCTATTGATGAGCAGTTCTTC	CISSQDLGQGAIDEQFF
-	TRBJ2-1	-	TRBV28	TGTGCCAGCAGTCCCACGGGATCTAGGTACAATGAGCAGTTCTTC	CASSPTGSRYNEQFF
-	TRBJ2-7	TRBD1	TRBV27	TGTGCCAGCAGTCCGCCGACAGGGGTAGTATACGAGCAGTACTTC	CASSPPTGVVYEQYF
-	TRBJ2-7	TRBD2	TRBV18	TGTGCCAGCTCAGCGGACGGGACTAGCGCATACGAGCAGTACTTC	CASSADGTSAYEQYF
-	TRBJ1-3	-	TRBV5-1	TGCGCCAGCAGCTTGGGGCTAGACTCTGGAAACACCATATATTTT	CASSLGLDSGNTIYF
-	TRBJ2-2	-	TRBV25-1	TGTGCCAGCACCCTTGGCCCTAACACCGGGGAGCTGTTTTTT	CASTLGPNTGELFF
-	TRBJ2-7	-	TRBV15	TGTGCCACCAGCAGAGAGGTCGGGTACGAGCAGTACTTC	CATSREVGYEQYF
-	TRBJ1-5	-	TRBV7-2	TGTGCCAGCAGCTTAGCGCCGGGTCAGCCCCAGCATTTT	CASSLAPGQPQHF
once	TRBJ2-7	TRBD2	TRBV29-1	TGCAGCGTCCAAGATTCCGGGACTAGCGGTTCCTACGAGCAGTACTTC	CSVQDSGTSGSYEQYF
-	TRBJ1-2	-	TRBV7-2	TGTGCCAGCAGCTTAAATCCACGCGATGGCTACACCTTC	CASSLNPRDGYTF
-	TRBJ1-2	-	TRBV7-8	TGTGCCAGCAGCTGGGGAGGAGACGGATATGGCTACACCTTC	CASSWGGDGYGYTF
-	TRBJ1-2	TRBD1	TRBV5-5	TGTGCCAGCAGCGACAGGGGTACAACTAACTATGGCTACACCTTC	CASSDRGTTNYGYTF
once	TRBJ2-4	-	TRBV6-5	TGTGCCAGCACCGGGATCAATAACATTCAGTACTTC	CASTGINNIQYF
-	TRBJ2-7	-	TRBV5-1	TGCGCCAGCAGCTTGGGACAGCGCTCCTACGAGCAGTACTTC	CASSLGQRSYEQYF
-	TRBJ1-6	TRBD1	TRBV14	TGTGCCAGCAGCCAAGTCTGGGCAGGGGGAAATTCACCCCTCCACTTT	CASSQVWAGGNSPLHF
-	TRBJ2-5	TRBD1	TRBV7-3	TGTGCCAGCAGCCTCGATGGGACAGGGGGCCAAGAGACCCAGTACTTC	CASSLDGTGGQETQYF
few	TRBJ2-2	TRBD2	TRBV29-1	TGCAGCGTGGGACTAGCGGGAGCGGGCGGGGAGCTGTTTTTT	CSVGLAGAGGELFF
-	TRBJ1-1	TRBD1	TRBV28	TGTGCCAGCAGCCTTCGACAGGGAGCTTTCTTT	CASSLRQGAFF
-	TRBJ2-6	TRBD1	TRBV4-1	TGCGCCAGCAGCCAAGATACAGGGGCTAACTCTGGGGCCAACGTCCTGACTTTC	CASSQDTGANSGANVLTF
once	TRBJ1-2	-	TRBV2	TGTGCCAGCAGTGACTTAGGACAGTTCTATGGCTACACCTTC	CASSDLGQFYGYTF
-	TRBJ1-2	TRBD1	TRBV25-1	TGTGCCAGCAGGGACGGACAGGGCTCTGGCTACACCTTC	CASRDGQGSGYTF
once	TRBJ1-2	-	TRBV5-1	TGCGCCAGCAGCCCGCGGGCGGGGGCTCGGGTTAACTATGGCTACACCTTC	CASSPRAGARVNYGYTF
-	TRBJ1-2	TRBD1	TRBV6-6	TGTGCCAGCAGGCCCGGGACAGGTTGGGGCTACACCTTC	CASRPGTGWGYTF
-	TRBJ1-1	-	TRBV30	TGTGCCTGGAGCCTTCGGGAGGGGAGAAGACGGAAGGACATGAACACTGAAGCTTTCTTT	CAWSLREGRRRKDMNTEAFF
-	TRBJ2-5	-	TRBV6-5	TGTGCCAGCAGGTCATCCTACGGCGGGGAGACCCAGTACTTC	CASRSSYGGETQYF
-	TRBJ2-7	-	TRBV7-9	TGTGCCAGCAGCCCCAGGGCTCGCTACGAGCAGTACTTC	CASSPRARYEQYF
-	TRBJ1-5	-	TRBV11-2	TGTGCCAGCAGCCAAACCCGTAGTCAGCCCCAGCATTTT	CASSQTRSQPQHF
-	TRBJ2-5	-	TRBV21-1	TGTGCCAGGACGACTAGCGGGACAAAAAAAGAGACCCAGTACTTC	CARTTSGTKKETQYF
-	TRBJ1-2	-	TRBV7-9	TGTTCCAGCAGCTTAAACCCCGCAGGGCTCTATGGCTACACCTTC	CSSSLNPAGLYGYTF
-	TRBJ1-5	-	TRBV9	TGTGCCAGCAGCCCGGCGGATGAGGGAGGGCTACCCAATCAGCCCCAGCATTTT	CASSPADEGGLPNQPQHF
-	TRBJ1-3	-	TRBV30	TGTGCCTGGAATACGGGACAAGGCGGGGGAAACACCATATATTTT	CAWNTGQGGGNTIYF
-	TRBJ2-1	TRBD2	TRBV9	TGTGCCAGCAGCGTGACTAGCGGGGGGGCGGGTGAGCAGTTCTTC	CASSVTSGGAGEQFF
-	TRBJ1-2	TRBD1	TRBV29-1	TGCAGCGTTGATAGGGACAGGGGACTCTATGGCTACACCTTC	CSVDRDRGLYGYTF
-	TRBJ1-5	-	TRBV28	TGTGCCAGCAGTTCACAGGCTAGGCCCCAGCATTTT	CASSSQARPQHF